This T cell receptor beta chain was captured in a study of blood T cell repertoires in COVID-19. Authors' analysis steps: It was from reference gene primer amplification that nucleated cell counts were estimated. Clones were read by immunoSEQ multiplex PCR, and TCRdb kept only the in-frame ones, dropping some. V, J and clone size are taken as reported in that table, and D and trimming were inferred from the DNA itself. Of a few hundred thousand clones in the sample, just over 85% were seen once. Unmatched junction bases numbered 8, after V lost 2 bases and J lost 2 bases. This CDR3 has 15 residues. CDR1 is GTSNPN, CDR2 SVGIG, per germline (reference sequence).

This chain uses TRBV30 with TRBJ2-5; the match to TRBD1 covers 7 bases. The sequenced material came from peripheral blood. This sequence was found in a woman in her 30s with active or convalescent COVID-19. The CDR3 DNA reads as TGTGCCTGGAGTCCCACTCGACAGGGACAAGAGACCCAGTACTTC. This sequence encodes CAWSPTRQGQETQYF.